This section outlines one TCR beta chain sequence together with its context. It may be a read error: a sequence one base away is much more abundant. V lost 6 bases and J 5 bases, leaving 19 bases between the germline ends. The CDR3 runs to 15 residues. From germline, CDR1 is MDHEN and CDR2 SYDVKM. The data belong to a study of metastatic and nonmetastatic thyroid tumors. TCRdb re-clonotyped the PCR reads through MiXCR. The sample includes about 69,000 clones, over 12% of them seen just once. No treatment of any kind had been given to any patient before thyroid surgery. Sequencing used blood. The sequence was obtained from a male donor with papillary thyroid cancer or a benign thyroid nodule (not recorded which). Some clones in this sample may be carry-over from other donors' samples. This chain uses TRBV28 with TRBJ2-5, with D tentatively TRBD2 (6 bases). The CDR3 sequence is CASRQPRETHETQYF. For the CDR3, the DNA is TGTGCCAGCAGGCAACCCCGGGAGACACACGAGACCCAGTACTTC.